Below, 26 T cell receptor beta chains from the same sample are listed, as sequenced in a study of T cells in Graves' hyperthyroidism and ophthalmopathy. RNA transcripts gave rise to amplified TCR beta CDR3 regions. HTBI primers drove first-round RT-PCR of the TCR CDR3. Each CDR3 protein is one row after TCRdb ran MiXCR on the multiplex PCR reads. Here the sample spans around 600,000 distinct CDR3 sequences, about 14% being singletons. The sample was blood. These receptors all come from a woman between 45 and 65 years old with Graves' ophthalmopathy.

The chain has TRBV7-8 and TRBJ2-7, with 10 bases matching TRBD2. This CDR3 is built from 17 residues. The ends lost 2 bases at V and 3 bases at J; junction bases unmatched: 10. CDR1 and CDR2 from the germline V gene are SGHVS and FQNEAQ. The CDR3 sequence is CASSLQPSSSGSYEQYF. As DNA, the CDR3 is TGTGCCAGCAGCTTACAGCCCTCCTCTAGCGGGAGCTACGAGCAGTACTTC.

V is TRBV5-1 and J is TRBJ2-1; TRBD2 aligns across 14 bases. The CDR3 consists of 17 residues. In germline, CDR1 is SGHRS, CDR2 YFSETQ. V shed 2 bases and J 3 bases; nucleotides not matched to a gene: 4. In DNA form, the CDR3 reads TGCGCCAGCAGCTTTCGACTAGCGGGAGGGCACTACAATGAGCAGTTCTTC. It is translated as CASSFRLAGGHYNEQFF.

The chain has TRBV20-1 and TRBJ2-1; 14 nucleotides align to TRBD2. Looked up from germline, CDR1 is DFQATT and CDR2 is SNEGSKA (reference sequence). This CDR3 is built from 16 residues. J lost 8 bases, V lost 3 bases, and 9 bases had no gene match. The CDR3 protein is CSASLLTSGRAHEQFF. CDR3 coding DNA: TGCAGTGCTAGCCTTCTGACTAGCGGGAGGGCCCATGAGCAGTTCTTC.

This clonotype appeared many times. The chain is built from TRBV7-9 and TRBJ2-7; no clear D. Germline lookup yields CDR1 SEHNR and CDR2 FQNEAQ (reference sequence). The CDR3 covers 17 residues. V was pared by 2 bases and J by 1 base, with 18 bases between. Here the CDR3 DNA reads TGTGCCAGCAGCTTATATGTTGGAGCCTCTCCATCCTACGAGCAGTACTTC. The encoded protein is CASSLYVGASPSYEQYF.

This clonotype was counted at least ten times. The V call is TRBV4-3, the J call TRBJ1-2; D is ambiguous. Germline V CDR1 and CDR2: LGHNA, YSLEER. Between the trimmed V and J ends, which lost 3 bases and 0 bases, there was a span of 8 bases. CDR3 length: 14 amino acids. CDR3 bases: TGCGCCAGCAGCCAGGGTCCCACTAACTATGGCTACACCTTC. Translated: CASSQGPTNYGYTF.

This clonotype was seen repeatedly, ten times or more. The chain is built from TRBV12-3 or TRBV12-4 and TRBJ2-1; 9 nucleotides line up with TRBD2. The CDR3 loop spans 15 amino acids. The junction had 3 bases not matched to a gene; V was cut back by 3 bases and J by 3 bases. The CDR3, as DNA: TGTGCCAGCAGTTTTAGCGGGAGCTACTACAATGAGCAGTTCTTC. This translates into CASSFSGSYYNEQFF.

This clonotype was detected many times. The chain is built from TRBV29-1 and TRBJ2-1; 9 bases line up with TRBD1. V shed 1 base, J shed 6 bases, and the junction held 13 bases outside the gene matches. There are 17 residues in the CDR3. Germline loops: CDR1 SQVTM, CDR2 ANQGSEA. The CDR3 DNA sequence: TGCAGCGTTGAAGTGTGGGCTGGAGGGACAGGGTCCAATGAGCAGTTCTTC. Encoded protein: CSVEVWAGGTGSNEQFF.

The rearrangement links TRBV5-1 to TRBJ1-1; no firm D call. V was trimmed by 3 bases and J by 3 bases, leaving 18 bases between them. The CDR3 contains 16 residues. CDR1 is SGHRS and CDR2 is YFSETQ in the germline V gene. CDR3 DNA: TGCGCCAGCAGCTGGGCTTCATCCCCCTCTTACACTGAAGCTTTCTTT. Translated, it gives CASSWASSPSYTEAFF.

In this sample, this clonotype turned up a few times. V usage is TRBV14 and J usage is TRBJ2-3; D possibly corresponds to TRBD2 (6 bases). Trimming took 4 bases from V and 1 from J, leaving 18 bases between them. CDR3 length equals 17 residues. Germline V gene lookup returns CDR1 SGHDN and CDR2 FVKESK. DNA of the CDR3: TGTGCCAGCAGCCCCCTGGGCGGGGTTAGCGGCACAGATACGCAGTATTTT. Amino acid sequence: CASSPLGGVSGTDTQYF.

CDR3 loop: CASSFQRVRTGELFF. In DNA form, the CDR3 reads TGCGCCAGCAGCTTCCAGCGGGTTCGGACCGGGGAGCTGTTTTTT. The chain employs TRBV5-1 and TRBJ2-2; TRBD2 is a possible D gene (6 bases). Germline loops: CDR1 SGHRS, CDR2 YFSETQ. The V gene lost 2 bases and the J gene lost 5 bases, with 13 bases spanning the gap. The CDR3 length is 15 residues.

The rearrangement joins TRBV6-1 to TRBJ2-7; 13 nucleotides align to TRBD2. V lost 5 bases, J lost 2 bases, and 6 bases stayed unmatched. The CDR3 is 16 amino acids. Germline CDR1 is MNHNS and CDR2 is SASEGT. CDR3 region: CASSHRLAGGAYEQYF. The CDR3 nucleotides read TGTGCCAGCAGTCACAGACTAGCGGGAGGCGCCTACGAGCAGTACTTC.

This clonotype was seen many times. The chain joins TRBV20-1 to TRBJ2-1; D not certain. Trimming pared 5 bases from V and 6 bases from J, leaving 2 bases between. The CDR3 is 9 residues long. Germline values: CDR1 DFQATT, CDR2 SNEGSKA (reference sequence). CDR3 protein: CSAANEQFF. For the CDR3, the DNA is TGCAGTGCTGCCAATGAGCAGTTCTTC.

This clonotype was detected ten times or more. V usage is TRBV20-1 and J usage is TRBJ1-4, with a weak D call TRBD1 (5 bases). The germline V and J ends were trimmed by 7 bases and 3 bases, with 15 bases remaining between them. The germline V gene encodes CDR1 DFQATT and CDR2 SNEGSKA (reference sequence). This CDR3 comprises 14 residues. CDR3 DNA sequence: TGCAGTGTCCAGTGGGGACGGTCTAATGAAAAACTGTTTTTT. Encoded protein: CSVQWGRSNEKLFF.

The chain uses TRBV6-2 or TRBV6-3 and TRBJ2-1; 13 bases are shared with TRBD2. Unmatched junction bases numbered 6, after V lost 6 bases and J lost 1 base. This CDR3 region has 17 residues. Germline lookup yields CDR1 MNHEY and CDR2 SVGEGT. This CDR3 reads CASRSLAGGSSYNEQFF. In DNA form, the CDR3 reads TGTGCCAGCAGATCACTAGCGGGAGGGAGTTCCTACAATGAGCAGTTCTTC.

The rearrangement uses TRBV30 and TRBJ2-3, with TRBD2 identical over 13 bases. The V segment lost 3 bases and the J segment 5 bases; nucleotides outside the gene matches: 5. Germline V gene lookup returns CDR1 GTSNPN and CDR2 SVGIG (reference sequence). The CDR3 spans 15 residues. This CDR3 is CAWRGLAGTLDTQYF. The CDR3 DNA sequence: TGTGCCTGGAGGGGACTAGCGGGAACGTTAGATACGCAGTATTTT. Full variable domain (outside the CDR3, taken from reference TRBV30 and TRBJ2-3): SQTIHQWPATLVQPVGSPLSLECTVEGTSNPNLYWYRQAAGRGLQLLFYSVGIGQISSEVPQNLSASRPQDRQFILSSKKLLLSDSGFYLCAWRGLAGTLDTQYFGPGTRLTVL.

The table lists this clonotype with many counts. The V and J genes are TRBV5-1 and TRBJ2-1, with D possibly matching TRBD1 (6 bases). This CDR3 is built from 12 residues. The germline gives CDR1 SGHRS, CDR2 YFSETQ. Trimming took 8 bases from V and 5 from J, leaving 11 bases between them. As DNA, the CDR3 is TGCGCCAGTGGGACAAACAACAATGAGCAGTTCTTC. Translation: CASGTNNNEQFF.

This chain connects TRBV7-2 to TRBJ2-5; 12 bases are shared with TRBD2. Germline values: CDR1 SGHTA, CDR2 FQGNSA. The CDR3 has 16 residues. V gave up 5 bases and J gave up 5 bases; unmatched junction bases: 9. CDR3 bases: TGTGCCAGCAGCATCCGACTAGCGGGAGTCGGGGAGACCCAGTACTTC. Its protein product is CASSIRLAGVGETQYF.

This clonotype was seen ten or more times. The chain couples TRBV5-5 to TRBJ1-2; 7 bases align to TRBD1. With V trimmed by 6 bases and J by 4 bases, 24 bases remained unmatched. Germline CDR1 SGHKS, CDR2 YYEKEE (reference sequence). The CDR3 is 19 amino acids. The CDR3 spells CASTRQQGQAVLSFYGYTF. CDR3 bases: TGTGCCAGCACCAGACAACAGGGGCAAGCAGTCCTATCCTTCTATGGCTACACCTTC.

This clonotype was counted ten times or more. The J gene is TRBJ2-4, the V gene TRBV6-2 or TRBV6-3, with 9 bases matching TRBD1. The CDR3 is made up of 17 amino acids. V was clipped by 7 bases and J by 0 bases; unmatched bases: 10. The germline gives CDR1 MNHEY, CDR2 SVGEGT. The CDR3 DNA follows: TGTGCCAGCAACCCTCGGACAGGGGAGTTAGCCAAAAACATTCAGTACTTC. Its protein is CASNPRTGELAKNIQYF.

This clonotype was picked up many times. The CDR3 region is CASSLTGGEQFF. The CDR3 DNA follows: TGCGCCAGCAGCCTCACAGGGGGTGAGCAGTTCTTC. This sequence joins TRBV5-1 and TRBJ2-1; 8 nucleotides line up with TRBD1. Germline V gene data show CDR1 as SGHRS and CDR2 as YFSETQ. CDR3 size: 12 residues. The J segment lost 9 bases and the V segment lost 4 bases, leaving 3 bases of the junction unmatched.

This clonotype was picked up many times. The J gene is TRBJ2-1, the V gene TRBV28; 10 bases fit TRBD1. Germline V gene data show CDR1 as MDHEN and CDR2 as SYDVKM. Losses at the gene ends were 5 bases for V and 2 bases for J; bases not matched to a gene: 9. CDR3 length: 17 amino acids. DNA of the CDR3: TGTGCCAGCAGTCCTCCCCGGGGGACAGGGGCCTACAATGAGCAGTTCTTC. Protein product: CASSPPRGTGAYNEQFF.

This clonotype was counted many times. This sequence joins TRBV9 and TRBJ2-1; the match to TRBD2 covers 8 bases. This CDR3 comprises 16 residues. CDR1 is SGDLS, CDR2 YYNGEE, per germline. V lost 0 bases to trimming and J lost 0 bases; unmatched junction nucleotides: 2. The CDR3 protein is CASSVAGTSSYNEQFF. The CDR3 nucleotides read TGTGCCAGCAGCGTAGCTGGGACTAGCTCCTACAATGAGCAGTTCTTC.

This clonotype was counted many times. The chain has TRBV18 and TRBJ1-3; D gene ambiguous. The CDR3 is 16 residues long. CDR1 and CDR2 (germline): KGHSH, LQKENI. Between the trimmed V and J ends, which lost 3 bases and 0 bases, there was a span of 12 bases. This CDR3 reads CASSPTGSFSGNTIYF. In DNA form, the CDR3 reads TGTGCCAGCTCACCGACCGGGTCCTTCTCTGGAAACACCATATATTTT.

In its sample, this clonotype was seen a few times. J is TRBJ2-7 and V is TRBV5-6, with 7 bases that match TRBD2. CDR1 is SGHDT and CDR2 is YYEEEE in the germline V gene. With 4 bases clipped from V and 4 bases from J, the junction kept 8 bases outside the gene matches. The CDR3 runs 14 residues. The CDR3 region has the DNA TGTGCCAGCAGCACCGCGGGACTATTTTACGAGCAGTACTTC. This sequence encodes CASSTAGLFYEQYF.

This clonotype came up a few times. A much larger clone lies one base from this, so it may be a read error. CDR3 in DNA: TGTGCCAGCTCACCCTTCCCAACGACTAGCGGGAGACCTGATGCGCAGTATTTT. It codes for CASSPFPTTSGRPDAQYF. The J gene is TRBJ2-3, the V gene TRBV18, with 12 bases matching TRBD2. The ends lost 3 bases at V and 10 bases at J; junction bases unmatched: 17. There are 18 residues in the CDR3. The germline V gene has CDR1 KGHSH and CDR2 LQKENI.

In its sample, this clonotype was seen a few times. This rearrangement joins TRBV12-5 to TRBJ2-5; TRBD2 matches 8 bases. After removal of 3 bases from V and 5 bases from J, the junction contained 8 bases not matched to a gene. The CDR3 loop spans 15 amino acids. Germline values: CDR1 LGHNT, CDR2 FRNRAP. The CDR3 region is CASGLAVAGTETQYF. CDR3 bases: TGTGCTAGTGGTTTAGCGGTAGCGGGAACGGAGACCCAGTACTTC.